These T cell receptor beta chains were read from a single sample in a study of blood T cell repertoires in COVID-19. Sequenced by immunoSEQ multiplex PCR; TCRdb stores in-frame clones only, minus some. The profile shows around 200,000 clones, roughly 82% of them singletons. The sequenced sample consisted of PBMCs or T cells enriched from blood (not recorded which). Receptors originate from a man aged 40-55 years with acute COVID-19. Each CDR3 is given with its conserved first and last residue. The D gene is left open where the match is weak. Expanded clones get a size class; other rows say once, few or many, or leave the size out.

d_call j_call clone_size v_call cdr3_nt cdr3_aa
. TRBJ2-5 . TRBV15 TGTGCCACCAGCAGAGATCTCTTCGGGCGGGAACAAGAGACCCAGTACTTC CATSRDLFGREQETQYF
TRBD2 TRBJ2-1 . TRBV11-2 TGTGCCAGCAGCCCAGACATCGCTAGCGGGAGGGGGTCGAATGAGCAGTTCTTC CASSPDIASGRGSNEQFF
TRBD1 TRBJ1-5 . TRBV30 TGTGCCTGGAGTTACGGTCCAGGGGGAGTCAATCAGCCCCAGCATTTT CAWSYGPGGVNQPQHF
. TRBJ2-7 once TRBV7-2 TGTGCCAGCAGCTTAGCGGGCGGGTATAGCTCCTACGAGCAGTACTTC CASSLAGGYSSYEQYF
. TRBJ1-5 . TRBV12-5 TGTGCTGGCGGTCAGCCCCAGCATTTT CAGGQPQHF
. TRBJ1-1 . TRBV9 TGTGCCAGCAGCGTAGCTCCGAACACTGAAGCTTTCTTT CASSVAPNTEAFF
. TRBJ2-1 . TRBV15 TGTGCCACCAGCAGACCACTCAGCAGGAGGGGGGGTGAGCAGTTCTTC CATSRPLSRRGGEQFF
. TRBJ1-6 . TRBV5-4 TGTGCCAGCAGCTTGGGGTGGGCACACGATAATTCACCCCTCCACTTT CASSLGWAHDNSPLHF
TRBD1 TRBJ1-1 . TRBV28 TGTGCCAGCAGCCTCCCGGGACAGGGTTACACTGAAGCTTTCTTT CASSLPGQGYTEAFF
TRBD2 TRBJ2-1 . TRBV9 TGTGCCAGCAGCCCCTACGCTTTAGCGGGACGTAATGAGCAGTTCTTC CASSPYALAGRNEQFF
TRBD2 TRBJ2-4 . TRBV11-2 TGTGCCAGCAGCGGAAATAGCGGGAACTTAAACATTCAGTACTTC CASSGNSGNLNIQYF
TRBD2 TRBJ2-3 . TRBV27 TGTGCCAGCAGTTTTCGCGGGGTGGAGCTAGCGGGAGGGGGTACGCAGTATTTT CASSFRGVELAGGGTQYF
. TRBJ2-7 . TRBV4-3 TGCGCCAGCAGCCAAGGACTCCAAATGAGCTACGAGCAGTACTTC CASSQGLQMSYEQYF
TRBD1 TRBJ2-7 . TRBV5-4 TGTGCCAGTGGACAGGACTCCTACGAGCAGTACTTC CASGQDSYEQYF
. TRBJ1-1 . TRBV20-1 TGCAGTGCTAGTGTGGGGGCCAAGAACACTGAAGCTTTCTTT CSASVGAKNTEAFF
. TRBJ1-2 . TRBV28 TGTGCCAGCACTTCCAGCGGTGGCTACACCTTC CASTSSGGYTF
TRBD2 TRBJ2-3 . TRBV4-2 TGTGCCAGCAGCCTGGCGGGAGATCGAACAGATACGCAGTATTTT CASSLAGDRTDTQYF
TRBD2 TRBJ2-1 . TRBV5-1 TGCGCCAGCAGCTTGCGGGGGGATGAGCAGTTCTTC CASSLRGDEQFF
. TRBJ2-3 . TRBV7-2 TGTGCCAGCAGCTTAGGTCGGGATACGCAGTATTTT CASSLGRDTQYF
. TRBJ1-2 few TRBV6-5 TGTGCCAGCAAACTACCGGGAGACTATGGCTACACCTTC CASKLPGDYGYTF
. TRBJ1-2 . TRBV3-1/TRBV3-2 TGTGCCAGCAGCCAAGACGCGGGTATCTATGGCTACACCTTC CASSQDAGIYGYTF
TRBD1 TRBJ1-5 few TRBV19 TGTGCCAGTAGTGCCCCGGGACAGCGCAATCAGCCCCAGCATTTT CASSAPGQRNQPQHF
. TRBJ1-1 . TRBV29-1 TGCAGCGCCACAACAGGGTCAAGCACTGAAGCTTTCTTT CSATTGSSTEAFF
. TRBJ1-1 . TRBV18 TGTGCCAGCTCACCAATGGGGAGCACTGAAGCTTTCTTT CASSPMGSTEAFF
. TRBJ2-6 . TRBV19 TGTGCCAGTTGGGGACAAATCTCTGGGGCCAACGTCCTGACTTTC CASWGQISGANVLTF
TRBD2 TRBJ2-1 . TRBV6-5 TGTGCCAGCAGGTCCCCCGGGGAAGGGACTAGTTTCTTC CASRSPGEGTSFF
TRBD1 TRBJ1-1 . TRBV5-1 TGCGCCACCAATACAGGGGTTGGGAACACTGAAGCTTTCTTT CATNTGVGNTEAFF
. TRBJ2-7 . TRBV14 TGTGCCAGCAGCCCGATTAGCGGATCCTACGAGCAGTACTTC CASSPISGSYEQYF
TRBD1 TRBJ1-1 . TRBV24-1 TGTGCCACCAGGGGGACAGGCGGGGAGGAAGCTTTCTTT CATRGTGGEEAFF
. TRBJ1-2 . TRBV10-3 TGTGCCATCAGTGAGACAGGGTATGGCTACACCTTC CAISETGYGYTF
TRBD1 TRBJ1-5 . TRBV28 TGTGCCAGCAGTGACAGGGGGCTTCAGCCCCAGCATTTT CASSDRGLQPQHF
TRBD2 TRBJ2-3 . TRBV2 TGTGCCAGCAGTGAAGGAACTAGCGGGATAATAGATACGCAGTATTTT CASSEGTSGIIDTQYF
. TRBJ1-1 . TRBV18 TGTGCCAGCTCACTGAGGGAACAAGAAGCTTTCTTT CASSLREQEAFF
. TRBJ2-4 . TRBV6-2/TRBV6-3 TGTGCCAGCAGTTACGGAGGAGCTTCCAAAAACATTCAGTACTTC CASSYGGASKNIQYF
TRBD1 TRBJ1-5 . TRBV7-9 TGTGCCAGCAGCGCACACAGGGGTGATCAGCCCCAGCATTTT CASSAHRGDQPQHF
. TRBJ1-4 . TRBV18 TGTGCCAGCTCACCGGCGGGGAAGGATGAAAAACTGTTTTTT CASSPAGKDEKLFF
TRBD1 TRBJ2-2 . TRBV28 TGTGCCAGCAGTCCACCACAGGGGGCGCAGATCGGGGAGCTGTTTTTT CASSPPQGAQIGELFF
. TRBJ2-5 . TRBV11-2 TGTGCCAGCAGCCCAAGCCTCCGGGAGACCCAGTACTTC CASSPSLRETQYF
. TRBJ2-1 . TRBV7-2 TGTGCCAGCAGTACAGGGGCGGGAGGTGGTGAGCAGTTCTTC CASSTGAGGGEQFF
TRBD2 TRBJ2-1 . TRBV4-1 TGCGCCAGCAGCCACTCCGGGGTAGCGGGAGGTCTACAGTTCTTC CASSHSGVAGGLQFF
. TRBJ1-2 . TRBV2 TGTGTCCTCTCCGGGGAGAACTATGGCTACACCTTC CVLSGENYGYTF
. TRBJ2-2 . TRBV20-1 TGCAGTGCTTTTAACGGGGAGCTGTTTTTT CSAFNGELFF
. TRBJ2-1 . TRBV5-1 TGCGCCAGCAGCTTGGTAGTGGGGCCGATCAATGAGCAGTTCTTC CASSLVVGPINEQFF
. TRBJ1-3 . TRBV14 TGTGCCAGCAGCCAAGGCCGCAGCTCTGGAAACACCATATATTTT CASSQGRSSGNTIYF
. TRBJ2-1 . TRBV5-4 TGTGCCAGCAGCTTGTCAGACAATGAGCAGTTCTTC CASSLSDNEQFF
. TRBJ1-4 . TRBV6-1 TGTGCCAGCAGTGAGACCGGTAGGGGGTCAACGTCTGAAAAACTGTTTTTT CASSETGRGSTSEKLFF
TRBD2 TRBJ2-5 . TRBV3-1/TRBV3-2 TGTGCCAGCAGCCGAACAGCGGGAGTTCGAGAGACCCAGTACTTC CASSRTAGVRETQYF
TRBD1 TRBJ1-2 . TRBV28 TGTGCCAGCAGCCCTCTGGGGACAGGGGAGGACTATGGCTACACCTTC CASSPLGTGEDYGYTF
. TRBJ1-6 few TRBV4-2 TGTGCCAGCAGCCAAGGACACCAAAATTCACCCCTCCACTTT CASSQGHQNSPLHF